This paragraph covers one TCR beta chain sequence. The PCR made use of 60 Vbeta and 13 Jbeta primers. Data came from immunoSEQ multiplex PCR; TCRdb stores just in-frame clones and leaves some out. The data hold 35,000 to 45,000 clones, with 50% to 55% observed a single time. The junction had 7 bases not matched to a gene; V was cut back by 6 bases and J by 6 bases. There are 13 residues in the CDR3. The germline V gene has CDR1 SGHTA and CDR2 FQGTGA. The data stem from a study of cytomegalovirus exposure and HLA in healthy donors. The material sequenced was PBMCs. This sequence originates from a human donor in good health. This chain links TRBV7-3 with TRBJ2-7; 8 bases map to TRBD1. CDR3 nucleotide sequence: TGTGCCAGCAGTTTAGGACAGGGAGGCGAGCAGTACTTC. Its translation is CASSLGQGGEQYF.